The 30 T cell receptor beta chains in this list originate from one sample, sequenced in a study of blood T cell repertoires in COVID-19 (dated by TCRdb to the early 2020s). The library was generated by the immunoSEQ multiplex PCR assay. In TCRdb, the immuneACCESS table is reduced to in-frame sequences with V and J assigned. These tables do not hold every clone; where another copy was compared, an unresolved V gene accounts for under half, and the others remain unexplained. This sample has around 350,000 clones in its table, and around 90% of those were observed once. The top ten constitute about 3% of the sample. The sequencing input was peripheral blood. These receptors were collected from a human donor in a cohort sampled during active COVID-19.

This chain uses TRBV10-2 with TRBJ1-5; D possibly corresponds to TRBD1 (6 bases). Germline values: CDR1 WSHSY, CDR2 SAAADI. V gave up 4 bases and J gave up 6 bases, with 13 bases separating them. CDR3 length equals 14 residues. CDR3 coding DNA: TGCGCCAGCAGTGCGACCTCAGGGGTTCAGCCCCAGCATTTT. Protein product: CASSATSGVQPQHF.

The V call is TRBV7-2, the J call TRBJ2-5; tentatively, D is TRBD2 (6 bases). The CDR3 runs 15 residues. V was pared by 3 bases and J by 5 bases, with 16 bases between. Germline loops: CDR1 SGHTA, CDR2 FQGNSA. DNA of the CDR3: TGTGCCAGCAGCTTTCCGGGGGACCCGCTGGAGACCCAGTACTTC. It encodes CASSFPGDPLETQYF.

The chain couples TRBV12-3 or TRBV12-4 to TRBJ2-7, with D perhaps matching TRBD1 (5 bases). The CDR3 loop spans 11 amino acids. Trimming stripped 1 base from V and 11 bases from J, with 9 bases between. CDR3 sequence: CASSLGGWKYF. CDR3 nucleotides: TGTGCCAGCAGTTTAGGGGGCTGGAAGTACTTC.

A few counts support this clone. This rearrangement joins TRBV4-1 to TRBJ2-1, with TRBD2 matching 8 bases. The CDR3 sequence is 20 residues long. J gave up 0 bases and V 4 bases, and 17 bases lay outside the gene matches. Germline loops: CDR1 MGHRA, CDR2 YSYEKL. This CDR3 reads CASSPGGASVATSSYNEQFF. Here the CDR3 DNA reads TGCGCCAGCAGCCCGGGAGGGGCTTCGGTAGCGACGAGCTCCTACAATGAGCAGTTCTTC.

In its sample, this clone was seen once. V usage is TRBV29-1 and J usage is TRBJ2-1; TRBD2 might be the D (6 bases). Germline CDR1 and CDR2: SQVTM and ANQGSEA. This CDR3 region has 13 residues. V gave up 4 bases and J gave up 6 bases, with 13 bases separating them. The CDR3 is CSVGDFRANEQFF. Written as DNA, the CDR3 is TGCAGCGTTGGGGACTTTAGGGCCAATGAGCAGTTCTTC.

The rearrangement links TRBV19 to TRBJ1-5, with 8 nucleotides matching TRBD1. CDR3 length equals 17 residues. Germline CDR1 and CDR2: LNHDA and SQIVND (reference sequence). The V gene end was trimmed by 3 bases and the J gene end by 7 bases; junction bases not matched to a gene: 14. CDR3 DNA sequence: TGTGCCAGTAGTATTATGGCAGGGGGCTTATCAGGGCAGCCCCAGCATTTT. Protein: CASSIMAGGLSGQPQHF.

The chain carries TRBV7-2 and TRBJ2-3; TRBD2 matches 9 bases. CDR3 size: 14 residues. J gave up 4 bases and V 5 bases, and 4 bases lay outside the gene matches. Germline V gives CDR1 SGHTA, CDR2 FQGNSA. The CDR3 sequence: CASSLVAGADTQYF. CDR3 DNA sequence: TGTGCCAGCAGCCTCGTAGCGGGAGCAGATACGCAGTATTTT.

This clone was seen ten or more times. The chain couples TRBV27 to TRBJ1-1; 10 bases align to TRBD1. The junction had 7 bases not matched to a gene; V was cut back by 0 bases and J by 6 bases. This CDR3 contains 16 residues. Germline V CDR1 and CDR2: MNHEY, SMNVEV (reference sequence). CDR3 residues: CASSLSSTGGMAEAFF. The CDR3 nucleotides are TGTGCCAGCAGTTTATCGTCGACAGGGGGCATGGCTGAAGCTTTCTTT.

Remarks on this clone: One end of the junction does not line up with germline, which may come from a read error. The genes are TRBV5-1 and TRBJ1-2, with 7 bases lining up with TRBD1. This CDR3 has 15 amino acids. Germline CDR1 SGHRS, CDR2 YFSETQ. This CDR3 reads CASSEGQLFNYDYTF. The DNA for the CDR3 is TGCGCCAGCAGCGAGGGACAGCTCTTTAATTATGACTACACCTTC.

The chain uses TRBV15 and TRBJ2-5, with 9 positions matching TRBD2. The CDR3 is 17 residues long. V shed 1 base and J 3 bases; nucleotides not matched to a gene: 9. Germline V gives CDR1 LNHNV, CDR2 YYDKDF (reference sequence). The CDR3 nucleotides are TGTGCCACCAGCAGAGGCGTAGCGGGAGTTTTTAAAGAGACCCAGTACTTC. It yields the protein CATSRGVAGVFKETQYF.

V gene TRBV25-1 combines with J gene TRBJ2-1; TRBD1 agrees at 12 bases. Trimming cost V 7 bases and J 9 bases; bases outside gene matches: 13. The CDR3 extends over 16 amino acids. Germline V gene lookup returns CDR1 MGHDK and CDR2 SYGVNS. The CDR3 nucleotides read TGTGCCAGCACTACCCCGGGACAGGGGGCTTACGCTGAGCAGTTCTTC. This encodes CASTTPGQGAYAEQFF. Based on the CDR3 plus reference TRBV25-1 and TRBJ2-1, the full variable domain is EADIYQTPRYLVIGTGKKITLECSQTMGHDKMYWYQQDPGMELHLIHYSYGVNSTEKGDLSSESTVSRIRTEHFPLTLESARPSHTSQYLCASTTPGQGAYAEQFFGPGTRLTVL.

The chain is built from TRBV10-3 and TRBJ2-7; D possibly corresponds to TRBD2 (6 bases). The germline CDR1 and CDR2 sequences are ENHRY and SYGVKD. Deletions cut 0 bases from V and 7 bases from J, with 10 bases between. This CDR3 has 13 amino acids. The DNA for the CDR3 is TGTGCCATCAGTGAGTCTGCGGCGGGGGAGCAGTACTTC. It encodes CAISESAAGEQYF.

The rearrangement joins TRBV9 to TRBJ2-2; D perhaps matches TRBD1 (7 bases). The CDR3 has 17 residues. Between the trimmed V and J ends, which lost 2 bases and 0 bases, there was a span of 14 bases. CDR1 and CDR2 from the germline V gene are SGDLS and YYNGEE. CDR3 amino acids: CASSVQAGQSNTGELFF. The CDR3 coding sequence is TGTGCCAGCAGCGTCCAGGCGGGACAGTCGAACACCGGGGAGCTGTTTTTT.

The chain combines TRBV7-9 with TRBJ2-1, with 11 bases lining up with TRBD1. Germline CDR1 reads SEHNR; CDR2 reads FQNEAQ (reference sequence). The V gene end was trimmed by 5 bases and the J gene end by 12 bases; junction bases not matched to a gene: 12. CDR3 length equals 15 residues. CDR3 residues: CASSEPGQGEFGQFF. For the CDR3, the DNA is TGTGCCAGCAGCGAACCGGGACAGGGGGAATTTGGGCAGTTCTTC.

The chain recombines TRBV7-2 with TRBJ2-1; the match to TRBD2 covers 8 bases. With V trimmed by 5 bases and J by 4 bases, 10 bases remained unmatched. CDR1 and CDR2 (germline): SGHTA, FQGNSA. The CDR3 sequence is 16 residues long. This CDR3 is CASSPNSGTQYNEQFF. Here the CDR3 DNA reads TGTGCCAGCAGCCCTAATAGCGGGACGCAATACAATGAGCAGTTCTTC.

The chain joins TRBV6-5 to TRBJ2-5; D perhaps matches TRBD1 (6 bases). CDR3 length: 14 residues. Trimming removed 0 bases from V and 9 bases from J, with 14 bases in between. Per the germline V gene, CDR1 is MNHEY and CDR2 is SVGAGI. Here the CDR3 reads CASSYSTGLGAQYF. The CDR3, as DNA: TGTGCCAGCAGTTACTCAACAGGGTTAGGGGCCCAGTACTTC.

The J gene is TRBJ2-1, the V gene TRBV4-1; no firm D call. V shed 3 bases and J shed 1 base, with 16 bases lying between them. The CDR3 sequence is 17 residues long. CDR1 and CDR2 (germline): MGHRA, YSYEKL. DNA for the CDR3: TGCGCCAGCAGCCACCGAGCCCCGACATTATCCTACAATGAGCAGTTCTTC. Its protein is CASSHRAPTLSYNEQFF.

The chain couples TRBV28 to TRBJ2-7; 9 nucleotides agree with TRBD1. CDR1 is MDHEN and CDR2 is SYDVKM in the germline V gene. The trim removed 3 bases at V and 6 bases at J, leaving 3 bases unmatched. The CDR3 loop spans 13 amino acids. The DNA of the CDR3 is TGTGCCAGCAGTTTGACAGGGGGAGGCGAGCAGTACTTC. Its translation is CASSLTGGGEQYF.

The chain has TRBV7-2 and TRBJ2-1; no clear D. The CDR3 totals 12 residues. The germline V gene encodes CDR1 SGHTA and CDR2 FQGNSA. Trimming shortened V by 2 bases and J by 9 bases, and 8 bases separated the two germline ends. The CDR3 loop is CASSLPGFEQFF. In nucleotides, the CDR3 is TGTGCCAGCAGCTTACCCGGGTTTGAGCAGTTCTTC.

V is TRBV6-5 and J is TRBJ2-3; D gene ambiguous. Germline CDR1 and CDR2: MNHEY and SVGAGI. Trimming stripped 2 bases from V and 0 bases from J, with 12 bases between. This CDR3 has 16 residues. The CDR3 bases are TGTGCCAGCAGTTACGGGCCGAACCCTAGCACAGATACGCAGTATTTT. Its protein is CASSYGPNPSTDTQYF.

The chain joins TRBV5-1 to TRBJ2-3; 10 bases are a match to TRBD2. The V gene's germline CDR1 is SGHRS and CDR2 YFSETQ. The trim removed 4 bases at V and 1 base at J, leaving 12 bases unmatched. The CDR3 totals 18 residues. The CDR3 here is CASSPGEAGGSGTDTQYF. As DNA, the CDR3 is TGCGCCAGCAGCCCGGGAGAAGCGGGGGGGTCTGGCACAGATACGCAGTATTTT.

The chain has TRBV30 and TRBJ2-7; a weak D match, TRBD2 (6 bases). Trimming stripped 0 bases from V and 7 bases from J, with 13 bases between. The CDR3 covers 13 residues. The germline CDR1 and CDR2 sequences are GTSNPN and SVGIG (reference sequence). For the CDR3, the DNA is TGTGCCTGGAGTGTACGCGGGGTTGGTGAGCAGTACTTC. Its translation is CAWSVRGVGEQYF.

The CDR3, as DNA: TGTGCCATCAGTGATCCCGGGACAGGAGCCAACGTCCTGACTTTC. Protein sequence: CAISDPGTGANVLTF. This chain links TRBV10-3 with TRBJ2-6, with 8 nucleotides matching TRBD1. Germline V lookup: CDR1 ENHRY, CDR2 SYGVKD. The CDR3 covers 15 residues. J was trimmed by 7 bases and V by 3 bases; bases with no gene match: 5.

This chain joins TRBV9 and TRBJ2-3; 9 nucleotides match TRBD2. The junction had 17 bases not matched to a gene; V was cut back by 0 bases and J by 6 bases. Germline CDR1 and CDR2: SGDLS and YYNGEE. The CDR3 consists of 19 residues. CDR3 sequence reads: CASSVDVGGRAGLVDTQYF. The CDR3 coding sequence is TGTGCCAGCAGCGTAGACGTGGGCGGGAGGGCCGGATTGGTGGATACGCAGTATTTT.

The rearrangement joins TRBV21-1 to TRBJ2-7; TRBD2, as called in the table, went unchecked against the DNA. TRBV21-1 is marked as a pseudogene. This CDR3 comprises 13 residues. This chain's CDR3 is CARRTSGTYEQYF. For the CDR3, the DNA is TGTGCCCGACGGACTAGCGGGACTTACGAGCAGTACTTC.

V gene TRBV4-2 combines with J gene TRBJ2-7; D possibly corresponds to TRBD1 (6 bases). Trimming pared 4 bases from V and 3 bases from J, leaving 19 bases between. The germline V gene has CDR1 LGHNA and CDR2 YNFKEQ. The CDR3 is made up of 16 amino acids. In nucleotides, the CDR3 is TGTGCCAGCAGCCTCAATCCCCCGGACAGACACTACGAGCAGTACTTC. As protein: CASSLNPPDRHYEQYF.

The rearrangement uses TRBV5-1 and TRBJ2-3; 7 bases agree with TRBD1. This CDR3 contains 15 residues. Germline CDR1 is SGHRS and CDR2 is YFSETQ. With 4 bases clipped from V and 0 bases from J, the junction kept 5 bases outside the gene matches. The CDR3: CASSPDRRSTDTQYF. The DNA of the CDR3 is TGCGCCAGCAGCCCGGACAGGCGCAGCACAGATACGCAGTATTTT.

This clone came up a few times. The chain carries TRBV7-8 and TRBJ2-5, with TRBD2 matching 11 bases. CDR3 length: 14 amino acids. V shed 8 bases, J shed 4 bases, and the junction held 6 bases outside the gene matches. From germline, CDR1 is SGHVS and CDR2 FQNEAQ. This CDR3 reads CASVRSGGGETQYF. CDR3 nucleotide sequence: TGTGCCAGCGTCCGTAGCGGGGGGGGAGAGACCCAGTACTTC.

The chain combines TRBV30 with TRBJ2-2, with 10 bases fitting TRBD2. The CDR3 extends over 14 amino acids. The germline CDR1 and CDR2 sequences are GTSNPN and SVGIG (reference sequence). The CDR3 sequence is CARASGSYTGELFF. DNA for the CDR3: TGTGCAAGGGCTAGCGGGAGTTACACCGGGGAGCTGTTTTTT.

Comments on this clone: The junction and the germline gene differ at one end; a read error may be behind it. The V and J genes are TRBV6-6 and TRBJ2-7; D may be TRBD2 (6 bases). Germline CDR1 and CDR2: MNHNY and SVGAGI (reference sequence). The CDR3 totals 12 residues. CDR3: CASSLYSGPTGF. The CDR3 coding sequence is TGTGCCAGCAGTCTTTACAGCGGGCCTACAGGCTTC.